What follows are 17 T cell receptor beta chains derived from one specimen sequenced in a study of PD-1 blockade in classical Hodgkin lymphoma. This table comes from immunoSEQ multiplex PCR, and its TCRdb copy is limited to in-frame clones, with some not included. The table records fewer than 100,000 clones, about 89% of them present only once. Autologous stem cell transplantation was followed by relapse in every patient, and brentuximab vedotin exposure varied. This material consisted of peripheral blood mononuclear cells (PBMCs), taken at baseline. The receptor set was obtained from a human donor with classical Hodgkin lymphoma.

The CDR3 coding sequence is TGTGCCAGCAGCCTGGGCCAAGGACAAGCTTTCTTT. This translates into CASSLGQGQAFF. This rearrangement joins TRBV5-6 to TRBJ1-1; D remains unclear. V lost 4 bases and J 9 bases, leaving 13 bases between the germline ends. CDR3 length equals 12 residues. Germline V lookup: CDR1 SGHDT, CDR2 YYEEEE.

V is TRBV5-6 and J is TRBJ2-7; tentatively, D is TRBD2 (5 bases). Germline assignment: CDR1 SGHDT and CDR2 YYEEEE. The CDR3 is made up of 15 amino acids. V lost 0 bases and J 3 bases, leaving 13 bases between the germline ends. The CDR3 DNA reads TGTGCCAGCAGCTTGGCGTCGGACTTAGTCTACGAGCAGTACTTC. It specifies CASSLASDLVYEQYF.

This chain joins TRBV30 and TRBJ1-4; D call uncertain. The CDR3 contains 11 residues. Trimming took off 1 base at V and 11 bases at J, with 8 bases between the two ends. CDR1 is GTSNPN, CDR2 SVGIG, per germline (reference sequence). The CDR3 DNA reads TGTGCCTGGAGTGCCCAGATGAAACTGTTTTTT. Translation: CAWSAQMKLFF.

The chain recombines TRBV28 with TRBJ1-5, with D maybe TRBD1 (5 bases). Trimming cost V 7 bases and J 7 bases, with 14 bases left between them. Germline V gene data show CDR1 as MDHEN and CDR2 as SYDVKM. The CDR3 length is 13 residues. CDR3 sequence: CASKGQAVQPQHF. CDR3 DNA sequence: TGTGCCAGCAAGGGGCAGGCGGTCCAGCCCCAGCATTTT.

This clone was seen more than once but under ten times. CDR3 loop: CASSTMGQADQPQHF. The CDR3, as DNA: TGTGCCAGCAGTACTATGGGACAGGCAGATCAGCCCCAGCATTTT. V is TRBV6-1 and J is TRBJ1-5; 8 bases match TRBD1. In germline, CDR1 is MNHNS, CDR2 SASEGT. This CDR3 is built from 15 residues. With V trimmed by 5 bases and J by 5 bases, 8 bases remained unmatched.

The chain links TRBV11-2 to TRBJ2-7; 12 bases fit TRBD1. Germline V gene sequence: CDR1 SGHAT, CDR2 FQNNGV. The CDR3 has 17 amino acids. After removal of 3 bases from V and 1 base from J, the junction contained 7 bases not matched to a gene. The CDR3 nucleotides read TGTGCCAGCAGCTTGGGGACAGGGGGCTCCCTTTCCTACGAGCAGTACTTC. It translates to CASSLGTGGSLSYEQYF.

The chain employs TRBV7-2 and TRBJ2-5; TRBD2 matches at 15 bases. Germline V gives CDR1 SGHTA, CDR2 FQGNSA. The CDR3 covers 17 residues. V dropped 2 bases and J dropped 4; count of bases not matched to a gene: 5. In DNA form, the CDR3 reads TGTGCCAGCAGCTTATTAGGACTAGCGGGAGGGTCAGAGACCCAGTACTTC. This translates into CASSLLGLAGGSETQYF.

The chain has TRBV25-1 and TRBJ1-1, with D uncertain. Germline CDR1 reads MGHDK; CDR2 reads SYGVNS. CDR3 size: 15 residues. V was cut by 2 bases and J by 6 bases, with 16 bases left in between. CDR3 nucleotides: TGTGCCAGCAGTGAAACCGCGTATAGTATGGCTGAAGCTTTCTTT. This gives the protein CASSETAYSMAEAFF.

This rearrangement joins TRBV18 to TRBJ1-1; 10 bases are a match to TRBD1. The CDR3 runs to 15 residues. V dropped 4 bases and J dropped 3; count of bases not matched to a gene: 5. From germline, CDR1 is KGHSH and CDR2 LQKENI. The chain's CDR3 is CASSLLDRGDTEAFF. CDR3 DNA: TGTGCCAGCTCACTCCTGGACAGGGGGGACACTGAAGCTTTCTTT.

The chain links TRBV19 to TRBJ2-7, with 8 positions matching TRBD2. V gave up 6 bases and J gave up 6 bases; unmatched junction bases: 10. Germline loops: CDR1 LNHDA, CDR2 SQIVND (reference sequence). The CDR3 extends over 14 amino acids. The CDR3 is CASRASFGGVEQYF. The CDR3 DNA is TGTGCCAGTAGGGCTTCCTTCGGGGGGGTCGAGCAGTACTTC.

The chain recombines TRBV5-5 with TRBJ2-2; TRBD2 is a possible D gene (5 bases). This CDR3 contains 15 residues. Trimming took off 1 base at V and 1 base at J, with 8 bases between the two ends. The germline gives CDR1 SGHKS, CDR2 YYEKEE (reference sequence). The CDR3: CASSLSRGNTGELFF. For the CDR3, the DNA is TGTGCCAGCAGCTTGAGTCGGGGGAACACCGGGGAGCTGTTTTTT.

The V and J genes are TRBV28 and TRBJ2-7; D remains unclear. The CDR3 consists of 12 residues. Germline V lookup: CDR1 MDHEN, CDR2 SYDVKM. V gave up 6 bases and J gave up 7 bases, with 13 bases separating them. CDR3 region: CASREVGWEQYF. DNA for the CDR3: TGTGCCAGCAGAGAGGTAGGGTGGGAGCAGTACTTC.

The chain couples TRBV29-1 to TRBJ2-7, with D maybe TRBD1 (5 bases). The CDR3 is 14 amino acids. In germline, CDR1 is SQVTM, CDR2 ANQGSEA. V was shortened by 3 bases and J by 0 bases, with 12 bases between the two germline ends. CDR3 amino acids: CSVDGQGPSYEQYF. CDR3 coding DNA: TGCAGCGTTGATGGGCAGGGCCCCTCCTACGAGCAGTACTTC.

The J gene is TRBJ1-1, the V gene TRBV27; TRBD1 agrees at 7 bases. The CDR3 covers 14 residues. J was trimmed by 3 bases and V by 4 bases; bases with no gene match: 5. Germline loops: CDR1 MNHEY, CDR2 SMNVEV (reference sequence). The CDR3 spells CASSYTGAYTEAFF. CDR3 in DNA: TGTGCCAGCAGTTATACAGGGGCGTACACTGAAGCTTTCTTT.

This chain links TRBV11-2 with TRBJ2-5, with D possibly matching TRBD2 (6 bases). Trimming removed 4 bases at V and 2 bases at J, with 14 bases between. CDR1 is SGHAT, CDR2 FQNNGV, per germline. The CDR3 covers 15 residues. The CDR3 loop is CASSSLADHQETQYF. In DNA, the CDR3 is TGTGCCAGCAGCTCATTAGCGGACCATCAAGAGACCCAGTACTTC.

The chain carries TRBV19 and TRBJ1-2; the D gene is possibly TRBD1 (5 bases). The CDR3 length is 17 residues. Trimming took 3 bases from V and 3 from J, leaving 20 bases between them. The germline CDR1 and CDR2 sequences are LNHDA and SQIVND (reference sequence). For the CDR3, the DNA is TGTGCCAGTAGTATCTCAGGGACGGGTGGAAATGACTATGGCTACACCTTC. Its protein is CASSISGTGGNDYGYTF.

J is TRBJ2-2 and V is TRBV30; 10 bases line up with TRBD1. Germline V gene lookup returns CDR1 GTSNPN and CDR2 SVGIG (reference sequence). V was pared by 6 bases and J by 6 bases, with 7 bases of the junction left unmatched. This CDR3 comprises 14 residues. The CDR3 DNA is TGTGCCTGTACCGGGACAGGGGTCGCCGGGGAGCTGTTTTTT. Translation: CACTGTGVAGELFF.